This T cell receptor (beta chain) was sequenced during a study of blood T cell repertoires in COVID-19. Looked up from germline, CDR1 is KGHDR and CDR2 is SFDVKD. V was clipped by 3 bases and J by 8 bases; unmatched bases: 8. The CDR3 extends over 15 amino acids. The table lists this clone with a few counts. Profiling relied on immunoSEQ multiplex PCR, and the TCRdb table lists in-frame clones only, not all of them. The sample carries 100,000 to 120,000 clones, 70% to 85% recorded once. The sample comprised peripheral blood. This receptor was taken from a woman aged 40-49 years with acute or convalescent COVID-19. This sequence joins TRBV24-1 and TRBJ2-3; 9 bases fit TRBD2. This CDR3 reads CATSDPIAGVSTQYF. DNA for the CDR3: TGTGCCACCAGTGATCCCATAGCGGGAGTGTCTACGCAGTATTTT.